Following are 8 T cell receptor beta chains from one sample sequenced in a study of blood T cell repertoires in COVID-19 (dated by TCRdb to about 2020). The library was produced with the immunoSEQ multiplex PCR assay. TCRdb stores this immuneACCESS table with in-frame sequences only. Part of the clones is absent; in the studies checked, under half of the shortfall reflects unresolved V genes, and no reason is known for the rest. The table for this sample lists about 50,000 clones; around 89% of them were counted only once. 20% to 25% of the sample rests with the top ten. Sequencing input: peripheral blood. All receptors derive from a human donor in a cohort sampled during active COVID-19.

The chain is built from TRBV3-1 (or the pseudogene TRBV3-2) and TRBJ2-7, with 9 positions matching TRBD2. V shed 0 bases, J shed 1 base, and the junction held 4 bases outside the gene matches. Germline V lookup: CDR1 LGHDT, CDR2 YNNKEL (reference sequence). This CDR3 has 16 amino acids. CDR3 protein: CASSQDHSGGSYEQYF. Written as DNA, the CDR3 is TGTGCCAGCAGCCAAGATCACAGCGGGGGGTCCTACGAGCAGTACTTC.

This chain uses TRBV7-2 with TRBJ1-4, with a possible D match to TRBD1 (5 bases). Trimming removed 3 bases at V and 6 bases at J, with 11 bases between. This CDR3 contains 14 residues. Germline V lookup: CDR1 SGHTA, CDR2 FQGNSA. DNA of the CDR3: TGTGCCAGCAGCTTGGGGGGGGGATATGAAAAACTGTTTTTT. It specifies CASSLGGGYEKLFF.

This clone was observed a few times. CDR3 coding DNA: TGTGCCAGCAGTGCGGGACAGCAAGAGACCCAGTACTTC. Its protein product is CASSAGQQETQYF. V usage is TRBV11-2 and J usage is TRBJ2-5; a weak D match, TRBD1 (7 bases). Germline CDR1 is SGHAT and CDR2 is FQNNGV. The CDR3 sequence is 13 residues long. Trimming removed 6 bases at V and 2 bases at J, with 10 bases between.

The chain joins TRBV24-1 to TRBJ2-7; possibly TRBD1 for D (6 bases). Germline V gene lookup returns CDR1 KGHDR and CDR2 SFDVKD. The germline V and J ends were trimmed by 0 bases and 3 bases, with 14 bases remaining between them. CDR3 length equals 16 residues. The CDR3 DNA follows: TGTGCCACCAGTGATTTGCAGGACAGCATCCGCTACGAGCAGTACTTC. This translates into CATSDLQDSIRYEQYF.

This clone was observed a few times. CDR3 residues: CASSFQGQYNTEAFF. The CDR3 DNA reads TGTGCCAGCAGCTTCCAGGGACAGTACAACACTGAAGCTTTCTTT. This chain connects TRBV7-9 to TRBJ1-1, with TRBD1 matching over 7 bases. Germline-derived CDR1 and CDR2 are SEHNR and FQNEAQ (reference sequence). J gave up 2 bases and V 3 bases, and 6 bases lay outside the gene matches. The CDR3 spans 15 residues.

V usage is TRBV18 and J usage is TRBJ1-4, with 9 bases matching TRBD1. The CDR3 consists of 14 residues. Germline V gene sequence: CDR1 KGHSH, CDR2 LQKENI. Germline trimming cut 3 bases from V and 5 bases from J; bases unmatched to any gene: 1. Here the CDR3 reads CASSPTGGNEKLFF. DNA for the CDR3: TGTGCCAGCTCACCGACAGGGGGGAATGAAAAACTGTTTTTT. The whole variable domain, filled in from reference TRBV18 and TRBJ1-4, reads NAGVMQNPRHLVRRRGQEARLRCSPMKGHSHVYWYRQLPEEGLKFMVYLQKENIIDESGMPKERFSAEFPKEGPSILRIQQVVRGDSAAYFCASSPTGGNEKLFFGSGTQLSVL.

The chain carries TRBV2 and TRBJ2-5; 7 bases line up with TRBD2. J was trimmed by 5 bases and V by 4 bases; bases with no gene match: 10. The CDR3 runs to 15 residues. Germline V CDR1 and CDR2: SNHLY, FYNNEI. CDR3 nucleotides: TGTGCCAGCAGTGGGTCGGGGGGAGACGGGGAGACCCAGTACTTC. It is translated as CASSGSGGDGETQYF.

This clone was detected only a few times. The chain recombines TRBV2 with TRBJ2-3; 12 bases align to TRBD2. V lost 5 bases, J lost 1 base, and 7 bases stayed unmatched. This CDR3 spans 17 amino acids. The V gene's germline CDR1 is SNHLY and CDR2 FYNNEI. The CDR3 DNA sequence: TGTGCCAGCAGTCCGAGCAGGACTAGCGGGGGCACAGATACGCAGTATTTT. It encodes CASSPSRTSGGTDTQYF. The full variable domain, completed using reference TRBV2 and TRBJ2-3, is EPEVTQTPSHQVTQMGQEVILRCVPISNHLYFYWYRQILGQKVEFLVSFYNNEISEKSEIFDDQFSVERPDGSNFTLKIRSTKLEDSAMYFCASSPSRTSGGTDTQYFGPGTRLTVL.